The 26 T cell receptor beta chains in this list originate from one sample, sequenced in a study of human T cells and chemical hapten exposure. TCRdb called the RACE reads again in MiXCR, with one record for every CDR3 protein. The sample lists about 380,000 distinct CDR3 sequences, 4.5% to 5.5% occurring once. Documented time point: pre-sensitization, week 0. Treatment in this sample: therapeutic diphenylcyclopropenone sensitization with weekly scalp DPC. Sequenced material: whole blood, taken in connection with sensitization to the hapten diphenylcyclopropenone (DPC). These receptors all stem from a woman between 50 and 59 years old with alopecia areata. Some clones in this sample may be carry-over from other donors' samples.

In its sample, this clonotype was seen many times. V is TRBV18 and J is TRBJ2-7; tentatively, D is TRBD1 (5 bases). Germline lookup yields CDR1 KGHSH and CDR2 LQKENI. V was cut by 6 bases and J by 0 bases, with 15 bases left in between. CDR3 length: 15 residues. The CDR3 loop reads CASSPGRVTSYEQYF. The CDR3 region has the DNA TGTGCCAGCTCTCCCGGCAGGGTAACCTCCTACGAGCAGTACTTC. Full variable domain (missing parts from reference TRBV18 and TRBJ2-7): NAGVMQNPRHLVRRRGQEARLRCSPMKGHSHVYWYRQLPEEGLKFMVYLQKENIIDESGMPKERFSAEFPKEGPSILRIQQVVRGDSAAYFCASSPGRVTSYEQYFGPGTRLTVT.

This clonotype occurred many times. The genes are TRBV20-1 and TRBJ1-2; D gene uncertain. This CDR3 has 13 amino acids. Per germline, CDR1 DFQATT and CDR2 SNEGSKA (reference sequence). The V and J ends lost 8 bases and 4 bases respectively, with 17 bases between them. The CDR3 region has the DNA TGCAGTCCTCGGGCCGGGATCTCCTATGGCTACACCTTC. Protein product: CSPRAGISYGYTF.

This clonotype was seen ten or more times. The chain joins TRBV6-2 or TRBV6-3 to TRBJ2-1, with 7 nucleotides matching TRBD1. This CDR3 comprises 16 residues. In germline, CDR1 is MNHEY, CDR2 SVGEGT. Trimming removed 5 bases from V and 3 bases from J; junction bases left unmatched: 10. The CDR3 loop reads CASSRMERQGYNEQFF. Here the CDR3 DNA reads TGTGCCAGCAGTAGGATGGAGAGACAGGGCTACAATGAGCAGTTCTTC.

Ten or more counts support this clonotype. The V and J genes are TRBV24-1 and TRBJ2-5; tentative D call: TRBD2 (5 bases). The CDR3 runs to 13 residues. V dropped 4 bases and J dropped 6 bases, with 11 bases sitting between them. Germline lookup yields CDR1 KGHDR and CDR2 SFDVKD. The CDR3 DNA reads as TGTGCCACCAGTGACCCTGGACTGCAGACCCAGTACTTC. Translated: CATSDPGLQTQYF.

The chain employs TRBV27 and TRBJ1-6, with a possible D match to TRBD1 (5 bases). V lost 7 bases, J lost 8 bases, and 15 bases lay in between. This CDR3 has 14 residues. Germline V gene data show CDR1 as MNHEY and CDR2 as SMNVEV (reference sequence). CDR3 nucleotides: TGTGCCAGCACCGGGGCGCTCGGCTATTCACCCCTCCACTTT. Amino acids: CASTGALGYSPLHF.

This clonotype occurred many times. CDR3 sequence: CASSEPGLGNEKLFF. The CDR3 DNA reads TGTGCCAGCAGTGAGCCGGGGCTCGGTAATGAAAAACTGTTTTTT. The V and J genes are TRBV6-1 and TRBJ1-4; perhaps TRBD1 as D (5 bases). Germline V CDR1 and CDR2: MNHNS, SASEGT. V lost 3 bases to trimming and J lost 4 bases, with 12 bases between them. The CDR3 spans 15 residues.

This clonotype appeared many times. The chain uses TRBV20-1 and TRBJ2-3; 9 bases match TRBD2. The J segment lost 3 bases and the V segment lost 5 bases, leaving 6 bases of the junction unmatched. The CDR3 extends over 14 amino acids. CDR1 DFQATT and CDR2 SNEGSKA come from the germline V gene (reference sequence). The CDR3 reads CSAAAGGSTDTQYF. CDR3 in DNA: TGCAGTGCTGCAGCGGGGGGATCGACAGATACGCAGTATTTT.

V is TRBV15 and J is TRBJ2-7; 8 bases agree with TRBD1. Trimming took 0 bases from V and 7 from J; bases not matched to a gene: 11. Germline V gene lookup returns CDR1 LNHNV and CDR2 YYDKDF (reference sequence). This CDR3 is built from 16 residues. The CDR3 sequence is CATSRDPGTGLGEQYF. The CDR3 bases are TGTGCCACCAGCAGAGATCCCGGGACAGGCCTCGGTGAGCAGTACTTC.

There are many counts of this clonotype. The chain links TRBV7-9 to TRBJ2-3; 9 positions match TRBD2. The CDR3 contains 15 residues. V dropped 5 bases and J dropped 1; count of bases not matched to a gene: 4. CDR1 is SEHNR and CDR2 is FQNEAQ in the germline V gene (reference sequence). Here the CDR3 reads CASSPWTSGTDTQYF. DNA for the CDR3: TGTGCCAGCAGCCCTTGGACTAGCGGCACAGATACGCAGTATTTT.

This clonotype has only a few counts. In DNA, the CDR3 is TGTGCCAGCAGCGCCGGGACTAGCGGGTCCCAAGAGACCCAGTACTTC. Translation: CASSAGTSGSQETQYF. The chain recombines TRBV5-4 with TRBJ2-5, with 12 bases that match TRBD2. The V gene's germline CDR1 is SGHNT and CDR2 YYREEE (reference sequence). CDR3 size: 16 residues. V gave up 4 bases and J gave up 1 base; unmatched junction bases: 5.

Only a few counts were recorded for this clonotype. The chain is built from TRBV20-1 and TRBJ2-3, with 10 bases matching TRBD2. Looked up from germline, CDR1 is DFQATT and CDR2 is SNEGSKA (reference sequence). This CDR3 has 16 residues. After removal of 1 base from V and 1 base from J, the junction contained 5 bases not matched to a gene. CDR3 protein: CSARGIAGGRTDTQYF. The CDR3 nucleotides are TGCAGTGCTAGAGGGATAGCGGGGGGCCGCACAGATACGCAGTATTTT.

This clonotype appeared many times. The chain combines TRBV5-1 with TRBJ2-4, with 7 nucleotides matching TRBD2. Looked up from germline, CDR1 is SGHRS and CDR2 is YFSETQ. The trim removed 0 bases at V and 8 bases at J, leaving 8 bases unmatched. The CDR3 consists of 15 residues. CDR3: CASSLVASGRDIQYF. The CDR3 DNA reads as TGCGCCAGCAGCTTGGTGGCGTCAGGGAGGGACATTCAGTACTTC.

Many counts were recorded for this clonotype. This rearrangement joins TRBV7-8 to TRBJ2-5; possible D gene TRBD2, 5 bases. V dropped 2 bases and J dropped 5 bases, with 15 bases sitting between them. The CDR3 runs 15 residues. CDR1 SGHVS and CDR2 FQNEAQ come from the germline V gene. CDR3 coding DNA: TGTGCCAGCAGCTTAAGGCGGGCCCGGCGGGAGACCCAGTACTTC. The encoded protein is CASSLRRARRETQYF.

This clonotype has at least ten counts. The chain combines TRBV5-6 with TRBJ2-7; D is possibly TRBD1 or TRBD2 (6 bases each). Germline V lookup: CDR1 SGHDT, CDR2 YYEEEE. Trimming pared 2 bases from V and 0 bases from J, leaving 9 bases between. The CDR3 loop spans 14 amino acids. DNA for the CDR3: TGTGCCAGCAGCTTTGGGGGGCGCTCCTACGAGCAGTACTTC. It yields the protein CASSFGGRSYEQYF.

This clonotype was observed a handful of times. The CDR3 loop reads CASSLQLGGADTQYF. CDR3 bases: TGTGCCAGCAGCTTACAGCTAGGAGGGGCCGATACGCAGTATTTT. This chain connects TRBV7-9 to TRBJ2-3, with D perhaps TRBD2 (6 bases). The CDR3 has 15 amino acids. Per the germline V gene, CDR1 is SEHNR and CDR2 is FQNEAQ (reference sequence). Trimming removed 2 bases at V and 6 bases at J, with 15 bases between. The full variable domain, rest sourced from reference TRBV7-9 and TRBJ2-3, is DTGVSQNPRHKITKRGQNVTFRCDPISEHNRLYWYRQTLGQGPEFLTYFQNEAQLEKSRLLSDRFSAERPKGSFSTLEIQRTEQGDSAMYLCASSLQLGGADTQYFGPGTRLTVL.

This clonotype has ten or more counts. The rearrangement uses TRBV6-2 or TRBV6-3 and TRBJ2-7; unclear D gene. Trimming left V 5 bases short and J 7 bases short, with 9 bases between. The CDR3 spans 11 residues. From germline, CDR1 is MNHEY and CDR2 SVGEGT. The CDR3 loop reads CASSPPREQYF. The CDR3 DNA is TGTGCCAGCAGTCCCCCGAGGGAGCAGTACTTC.

This clonotype was counted ten times or more. The V call is TRBV12-3 or TRBV12-4, the J call TRBJ1-5, with D possibly TRBD1 on 5 matching bases. CDR3 size: 15 residues. Trimming removed 3 bases from V and 6 bases from J, with 15 bases in between. CDR3 protein: CASSLGQGRGQPQHF. CDR3 DNA sequence: TGTGCCAGCAGTTTGGGGCAGGGTCGAGGTCAGCCCCAGCATTTT.

Ten or more counts support this clonotype. The rearrangement joins TRBV12-3 or TRBV12-4 to TRBJ1-5, with D possibly being TRBD1 (6 bases). The CDR3 is 15 residues long. V gave up 7 bases and J gave up 5 bases, with 18 bases separating them. CDR3 bases: TGTGCCAGCACAGGGGCTCGTAGGGGAGATCAGCCCCAGCATTTT. As protein: CASTGARRGDQPQHF.

This chain joins TRBV30 and TRBJ2-1; no firm D call. Trimming removed 5 bases from V and 0 bases from J, with 8 bases in between. The CDR3 length is 13 residues. Germline V gene sequence: CDR1 GTSNPN, CDR2 SVGIG (reference sequence). For the CDR3, the DNA is TGTGCCTGGTCGGAGAACTCCTACAATGAGCAGTTCTTC. Protein sequence: CAWSENSYNEQFF.

Concerning this clonotype: One end of the junction is discordant with germline, which a read error may explain. Here the CDR3 DNA reads TGTTTTAAGTGGGACAATCGGCCAGATACGCAGTATTTT. Amino acids: CFKWDNRPDTQYF. This rearrangement joins TRBV20-1 to TRBJ2-3; perhaps TRBD1 as D (6 bases). Looked up from germline, CDR1 is DFQATT and CDR2 is SNEGSKA (reference sequence). The CDR3 sequence is 13 residues long.

This clonotype was recorded a few times. V gene TRBV5-1 combines with J gene TRBJ1-2; 8 bases align to TRBD1. This CDR3 contains 16 residues. The J segment lost 7 bases and the V segment lost 8 bases, leaving 19 bases of the junction unmatched. Germline CDR1 is SGHRS and CDR2 is YFSETQ. CDR3 in amino acids: CASRLEGQGKDSGYTF. CDR3 DNA sequence: TGCGCCAGTCGCTTGGAAGGACAGGGAAAAGACTCTGGCTACACCTTC. Looking up the rest from reference TRBV5-1 and TRBJ1-2 gives the full variable domain: KAGVTQTPRYLIKTRGQQVTLSCSPISGHRSVSWYQQTPGQGLQFLFEYFSETQRNKGNFPGRFSGRQFSNSRSEMNVSTLELGDSALYLCASRLEGQGKDSGYTFGSGTRLTVV.

This clonotype occurred many times. The rearrangement uses TRBV10-3 and TRBJ1-1; 7 bases line up with TRBD1. Germline loops: CDR1 ENHRY, CDR2 SYGVKD. This CDR3 has 14 residues. V trimming: 0 bases; J trimming: 10 bases; junction bases outside the gene matches: 8. CDR3 sequence: CAISESANRGTAFF. The CDR3 DNA reads as TGTGCCATCAGTGAGTCAGCGAACAGGGGAACAGCTTTCTTT.

This clonotype has a handful of counts. The rearrangement links TRBV3-1 to TRBJ1-2; D remains unclear. The CDR3 is 15 residues long. Between the trimmed V and J ends, which lost 1 base and 2 bases, there was a span of 11 bases. Germline assignment: CDR1 LGHDT and CDR2 YNNKEL (reference sequence). CDR3 bases: TGTGCCAGCAGCCAAGGGACGCTAGTAAACTATGGCTACACCTTC. Amino acid sequence: CASSQGTLVNYGYTF.

This clonotype was seen ten or more times. The chain employs TRBV20-1 and TRBJ2-1, with 10 bases that match TRBD1. CDR1 DFQATT and CDR2 SNEGSKA come from the germline V gene (reference sequence). The junction had 7 bases not matched to a gene; V was cut back by 0 bases and J by 8 bases. The CDR3 covers 15 residues. The CDR3 protein is CSARDGGGTGDEQFF. CDR3 nucleotide sequence: TGCAGTGCTAGAGATGGTGGTGGGACAGGGGATGAGCAGTTCTTC.

This clonotype was counted at least ten times. This chain joins TRBV4-1 and TRBJ2-2, with TRBD1 as a possible D gene (6 bases). CDR1 and CDR2 (germline): MGHRA, YSYEKL. This CDR3 region has 16 residues. Trimming left V 0 bases short and J 6 bases short, with 14 bases between. This CDR3 reads CASSQEGAGVSGELFF. Here the CDR3 DNA reads TGCGCCAGCAGCCAAGAAGGGGCAGGGGTTTCCGGGGAGCTGTTTTTT.

In its sample, this clonotype was seen many times. J is TRBJ1-5 and V is TRBV4-3, with D unresolved. V lost 1 base and J lost 6, with 7 bases in between. The CDR3 runs to 13 residues. Per the germline V gene, CDR1 is LGHNA and CDR2 is YSLEER. This chain's CDR3 is CASSQGTGQPQHF. CDR3 DNA sequence: TGCGCCAGCAGCCAAGGTACGGGTCAGCCCCAGCATTTT.